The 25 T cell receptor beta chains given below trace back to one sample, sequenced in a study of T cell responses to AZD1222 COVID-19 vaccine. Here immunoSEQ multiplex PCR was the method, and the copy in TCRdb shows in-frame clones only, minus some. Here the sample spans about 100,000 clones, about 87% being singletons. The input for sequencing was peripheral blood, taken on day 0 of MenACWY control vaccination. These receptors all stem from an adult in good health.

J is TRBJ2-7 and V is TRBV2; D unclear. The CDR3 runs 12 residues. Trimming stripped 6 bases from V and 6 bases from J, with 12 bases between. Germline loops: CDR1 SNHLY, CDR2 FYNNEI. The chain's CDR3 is CASSPETAEQYF. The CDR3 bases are TGTGCCAGCAGCCCCGAGACCGCCGAGCAGTACTTC.

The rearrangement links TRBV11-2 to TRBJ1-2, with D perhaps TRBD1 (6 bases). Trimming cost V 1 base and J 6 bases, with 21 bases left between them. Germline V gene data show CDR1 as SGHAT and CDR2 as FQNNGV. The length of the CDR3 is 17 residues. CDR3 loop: CASSLADEGVGRHGYTF. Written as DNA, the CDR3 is TGTGCCAGCAGCTTAGCAGATGAGGGGGTTGGGAGACATGGCTACACCTTC.

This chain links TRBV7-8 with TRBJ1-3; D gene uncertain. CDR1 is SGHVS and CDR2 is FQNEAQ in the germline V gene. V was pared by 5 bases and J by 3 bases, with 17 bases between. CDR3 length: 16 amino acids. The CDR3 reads CASSTPPGDGGNTIYF. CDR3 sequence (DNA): TGTGCCAGCAGCACCCCCCCGGGCGATGGTGGAAACACCATATATTTT.

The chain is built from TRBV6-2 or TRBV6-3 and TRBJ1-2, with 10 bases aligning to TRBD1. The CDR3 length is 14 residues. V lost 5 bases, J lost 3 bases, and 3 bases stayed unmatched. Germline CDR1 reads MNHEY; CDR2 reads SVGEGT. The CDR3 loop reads CASSPGTGDYGYTF. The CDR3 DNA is TGTGCCAGCAGTCCCGGGACAGGGGACTATGGCTACACCTTC.

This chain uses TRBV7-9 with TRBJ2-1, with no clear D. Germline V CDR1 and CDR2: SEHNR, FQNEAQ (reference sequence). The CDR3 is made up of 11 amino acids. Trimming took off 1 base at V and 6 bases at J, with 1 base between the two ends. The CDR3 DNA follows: TGTGCCAGCAGCTTAGGCAATGAGCAGTTCTTC. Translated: CASSLGNEQFF.

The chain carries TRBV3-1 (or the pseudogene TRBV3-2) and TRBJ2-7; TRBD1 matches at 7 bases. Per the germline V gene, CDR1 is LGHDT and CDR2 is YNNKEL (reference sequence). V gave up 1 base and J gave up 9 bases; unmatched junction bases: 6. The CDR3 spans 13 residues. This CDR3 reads CASSQAVGGGQYF. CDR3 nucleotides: TGTGCCAGCAGCCAAGCTGTAGGGGGCGGGCAGTACTTC.

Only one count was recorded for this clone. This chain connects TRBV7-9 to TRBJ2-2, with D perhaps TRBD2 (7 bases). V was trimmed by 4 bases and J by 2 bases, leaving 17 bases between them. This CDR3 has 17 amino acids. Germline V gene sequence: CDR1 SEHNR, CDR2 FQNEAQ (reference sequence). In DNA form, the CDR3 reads TGTGCCAGCAGCTCCCCGCAGGGAGGGACAAACACCGGGGAGCTGTTTTTT. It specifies CASSSPQGGTNTGELFF.

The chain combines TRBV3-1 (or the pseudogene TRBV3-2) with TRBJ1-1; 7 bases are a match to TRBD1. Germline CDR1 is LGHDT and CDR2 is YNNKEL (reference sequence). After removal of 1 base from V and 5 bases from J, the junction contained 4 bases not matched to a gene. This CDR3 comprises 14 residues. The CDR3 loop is CASSQGQGGTEAFF. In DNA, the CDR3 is TGTGCCAGCAGCCAAGGACAGGGTGGGACTGAAGCTTTCTTT.

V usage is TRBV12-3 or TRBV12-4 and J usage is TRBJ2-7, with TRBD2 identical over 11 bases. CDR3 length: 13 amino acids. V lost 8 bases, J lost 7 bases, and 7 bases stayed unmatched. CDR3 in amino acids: CASRLAGFSEQYF. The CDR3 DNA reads TGTGCCAGCCGACTAGCGGGGTTCAGTGAGCAGTACTTC.

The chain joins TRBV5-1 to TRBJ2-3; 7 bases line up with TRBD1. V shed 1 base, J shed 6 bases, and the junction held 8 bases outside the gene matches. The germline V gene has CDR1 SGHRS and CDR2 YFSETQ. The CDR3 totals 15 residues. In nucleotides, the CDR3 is TGCGCCAGCAGCTTGCGGGACAGTAGAGTGGATACGCAGTATTTT. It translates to CASSLRDSRVDTQYF. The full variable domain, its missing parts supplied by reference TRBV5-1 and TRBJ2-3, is KAGVTQTPRYLIKTRGQQVTLSCSPISGHRSVSWYQQTPGQGLQFLFEYFSETQRNKGNFPGRFSGRQFSNSRSEMNVSTLELGDSALYLCASSLRDSRVDTQYFGPGTRLTVL.

The CDR3 nucleotides are TGTGCCAGCAGTTTATCGTTCAGAACGGGAAATGAAGCTTTCTTT. Translation gives CASSLSFRTGNEAFF. The V and J genes are TRBV27 and TRBJ1-1; D call uncertain. The CDR3 extends over 15 amino acids. Germline lookup yields CDR1 MNHEY and CDR2 SMNVEV (reference sequence). V shed 0 bases and J shed 7 bases, with 15 bases lying between them.

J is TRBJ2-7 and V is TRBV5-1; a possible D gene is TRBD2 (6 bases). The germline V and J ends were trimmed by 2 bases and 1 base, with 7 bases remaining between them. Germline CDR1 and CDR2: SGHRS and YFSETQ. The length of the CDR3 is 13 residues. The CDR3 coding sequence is TGCGCCAGCAGCTTCGGGGGATCCTACGAGCAGTACTTC. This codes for CASSFGGSYEQYF.

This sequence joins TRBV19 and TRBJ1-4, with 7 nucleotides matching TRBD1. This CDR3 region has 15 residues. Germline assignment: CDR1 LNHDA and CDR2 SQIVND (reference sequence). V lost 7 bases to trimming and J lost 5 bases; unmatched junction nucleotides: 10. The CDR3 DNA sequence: TGTGCCAGTACCAAGGTGGGACAGCAGAATGAAAAACTGTTTTTT. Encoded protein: CASTKVGQQNEKLFF. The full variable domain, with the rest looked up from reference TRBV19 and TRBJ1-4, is DGGITQSPKYLFRKEGQNVTLSCEQNLNHDAMYWYRQDPGQGLRLIYYSQIVNDFQKGDIAEGYSVSREKKESFPLTVTSAQKNPTAFYLCASTKVGQQNEKLFFGSGTQLSVL.

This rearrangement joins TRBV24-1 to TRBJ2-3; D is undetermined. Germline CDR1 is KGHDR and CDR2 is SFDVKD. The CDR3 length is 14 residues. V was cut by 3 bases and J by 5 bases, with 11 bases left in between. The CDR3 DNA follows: TGTGCCACCAGTGATGGGTCGCTGGGAGATACGCAGTATTTT. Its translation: CATSDGSLGDTQYF.

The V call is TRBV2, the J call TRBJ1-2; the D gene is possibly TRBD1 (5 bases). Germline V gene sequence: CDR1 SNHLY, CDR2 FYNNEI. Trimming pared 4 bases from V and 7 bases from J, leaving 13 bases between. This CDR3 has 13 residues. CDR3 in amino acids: CASSGGFRRGYTF. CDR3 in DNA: TGTGCCAGCAGTGGGGGGTTTCGTCGTGGCTACACCTTC. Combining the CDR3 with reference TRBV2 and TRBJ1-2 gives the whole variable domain EPEVTQTPSHQVTQMGQEVILRCVPISNHLYFYWYRQILGQKVEFLVSFYNNEISEKSEIFDDQFSVERPDGSNFTLKIRSTKLEDSAMYFCASSGGFRRGYTFGSGTRLTVV.

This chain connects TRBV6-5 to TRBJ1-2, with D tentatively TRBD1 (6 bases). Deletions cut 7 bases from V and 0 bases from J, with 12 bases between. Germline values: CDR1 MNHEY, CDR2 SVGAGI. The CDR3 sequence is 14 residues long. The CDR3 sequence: CASNLDRSNYGYTF. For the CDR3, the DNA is TGTGCCAGCAACTTGGACAGATCTAACTATGGCTACACCTTC.

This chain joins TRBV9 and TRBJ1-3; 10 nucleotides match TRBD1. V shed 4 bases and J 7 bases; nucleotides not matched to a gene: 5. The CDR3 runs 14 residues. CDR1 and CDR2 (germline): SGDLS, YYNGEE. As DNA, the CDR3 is TGTGCCAGCAGCCCCCGGGACAGGGGTAACACCATATATTTT. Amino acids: CASSPRDRGNTIYF.

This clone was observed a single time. CDR3 in amino acids: CASSQEGTGKGTEAFF. The CDR3 DNA reads TGCGCCAGCAGCCAAGAGGGGACAGGGAAGGGCACTGAAGCTTTCTTT. The chain couples TRBV4-3 to TRBJ1-1; 9 positions agree with TRBD1. CDR1 LGHNA and CDR2 YSLEER come from the germline V gene. With 0 bases clipped from V and 4 bases from J, the junction kept 6 bases outside the gene matches. The CDR3 totals 16 residues.

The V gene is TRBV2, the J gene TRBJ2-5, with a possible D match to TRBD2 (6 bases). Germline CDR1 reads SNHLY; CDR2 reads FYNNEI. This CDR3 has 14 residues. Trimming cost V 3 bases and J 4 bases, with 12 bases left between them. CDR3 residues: CASSDRSGAETQYF. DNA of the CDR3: TGTGCCAGCAGTGACCGTAGCGGAGCAGAGACCCAGTACTTC.

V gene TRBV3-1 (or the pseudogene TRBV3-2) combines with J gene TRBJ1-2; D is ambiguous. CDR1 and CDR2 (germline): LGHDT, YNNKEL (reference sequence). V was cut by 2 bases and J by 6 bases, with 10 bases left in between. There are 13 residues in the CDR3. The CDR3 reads CASSQLPEDGYTF. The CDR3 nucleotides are TGTGCCAGCAGCCAATTACCCGAGGATGGCTACACCTTC.

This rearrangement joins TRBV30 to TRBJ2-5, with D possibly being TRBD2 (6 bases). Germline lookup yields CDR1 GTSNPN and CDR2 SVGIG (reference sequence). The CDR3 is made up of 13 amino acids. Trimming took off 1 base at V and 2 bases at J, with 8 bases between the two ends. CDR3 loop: CAWSGGGQETQYF. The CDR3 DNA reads TGTGCCTGGAGTGGGGGAGGTCAAGAGACCCAGTACTTC.

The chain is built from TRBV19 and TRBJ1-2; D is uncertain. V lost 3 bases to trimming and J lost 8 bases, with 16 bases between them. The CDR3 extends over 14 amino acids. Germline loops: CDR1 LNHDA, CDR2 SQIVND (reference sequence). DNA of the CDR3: TGTGCCAGTAGTATTAACCTAGCGAGTGAAGGCTACACCTTC. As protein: CASSINLASEGYTF.

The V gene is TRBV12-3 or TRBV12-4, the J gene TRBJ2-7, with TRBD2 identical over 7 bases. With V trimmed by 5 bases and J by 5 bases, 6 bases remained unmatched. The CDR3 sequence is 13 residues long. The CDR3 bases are TGTGCCAGCAGTAGCGGGATTTCCAACGAGCAGTACTTC. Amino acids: CASSSGISNEQYF.

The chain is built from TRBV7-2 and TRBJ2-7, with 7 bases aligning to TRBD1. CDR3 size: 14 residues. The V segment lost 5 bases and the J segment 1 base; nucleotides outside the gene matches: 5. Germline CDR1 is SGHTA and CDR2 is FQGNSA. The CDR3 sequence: CASSEQTGSYEQYF. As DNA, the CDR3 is TGTGCCAGCAGCGAGCAGACAGGGTCCTACGAGCAGTACTTC.

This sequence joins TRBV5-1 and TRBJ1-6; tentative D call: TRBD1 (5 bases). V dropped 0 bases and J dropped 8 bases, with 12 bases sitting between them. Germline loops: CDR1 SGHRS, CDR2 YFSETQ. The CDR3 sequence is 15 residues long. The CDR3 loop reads CASSLGGQGDSPLHF. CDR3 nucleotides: TGCGCCAGCAGCTTGGGAGGGCAGGGCGATTCACCCCTCCACTTT.